This T cell receptor (beta chain) was sequenced in a study of T cell repertoires in cytomegalovirus infection. About the research overall: In public TCR beta signatures, there were indications of both CMV infection and matching HLA type.

Looked up from germline, CDR1 is SEHNR and CDR2 is FQNEAQ (reference sequence). The CDR3 spans 17 residues. The junction had 9 bases not matched to a gene; V was cut back by 1 base and J by 4 bases. A single record per CDR3 protein comes from TCRdb applying MiXCR to the reads. This table holds hundreds of thousands of distinct CDR3 sequences, roughly 24% found once. Sequencing was carried out using CD8+ T cells from PBMCs. The chain is built from TRBV7-9 and TRBJ2-1, with 8 bases lining up with TRBD2. The sequence derives from a human donor in good health (CMV status not recorded). Some clones in this sample may be carry-over from other donors' samples. CDR3 region: CASSLGWSGGEYNEQFF. CDR3 DNA sequence: TGTGCCAGCAGCTTAGGCTGGAGCGGGGGAGAGTACAATGAGCAGTTCTTC.